Listed here is a single TCR beta chain. No antigen is known for it. No clone much larger than this one lies a single base away; base qualities are absent. The cohort was made up of under 800 healthy bone marrow donors. At the time of sampling, all cohort members were nominally healthy, though unrecorded immune exposures were likely present. The donor was CMV seronegative and belonged to the group of 380 or so seronegative cohort members. Each donor provided a peripheral blood sample, and peripheral blood mononuclear cells were used for TCR beta sequencing. The Qiagen DNeasy Blood Extraction Kit was used to extract genomic DNA from the blood cell samples. The CDR3 covers 16 residues, taking in both the cysteine and the phenylalanine. Only CDR3 DNA remains: 48 bases, in frame from the first base. V is clipped by 5 bases and J by 5 bases, and the sequence between their germline boundaries is 21 bases long. CDR1 SEHNR and CDR2 FQNEAQ are derived from the germline V gene (reference sequence).

This record comes from a study of cytomegalovirus exposure and HLA in healthy donors (dated by TCRdb to about 2017). Concerning the study at large: An earlier analysis of several hundred of the donors reported approximately 300 Gb of sequence data and 90 million to 120 million unique TCR beta sequences obtained from some 170 million T cells. About 310 gigabases of sequencing data and roughly 90 million unique TCR sequences were included in an early release covering under 650 HLA-typed donors. The genetic ancestry cluster associated with self-reported Caucasian donors included over 80% of the 300 to 450 genotyped donors. The aim of the study was to test whether cataloging public T cell receptors could identify signatures of past pathogen exposure. The study profiled the T cell repertoires of 550 to 700 subjects by immunosequencing and related them to cytomegalovirus serostatus. Besides the first cohort of 666 subjects, a separate validation cohort made up of 120 different subjects was used. To predict cytomegalovirus infection status, the study combined high-throughput TCR immunosequencing, statistical association of individual TCRs with disease status, and machine learning. A later analysis re-analyzed previously published TCR beta repertoires from roughly 690 donors and added high-resolution HLA genotyping to study TCR occurrence patterns. The later analysis used no new phenotypic data to find candidate immune exposures, relying instead on TCR beta sequences and their occurrence across donors. An earlier analysis of a few hundred of the donors applied high-throughput TCR beta sequencing to assess whether each TCR beta V gene segment acted as functional or pseudogenic. Donor age, sex, ethnicity and CMV serostatus were compiled together with the repertoire data. In a later genetic analysis, genome-wide SNP genotypes for about three fifths of the 666 donors were used, and that subset was treated as a discovery cohort. All discovery cohort repertoires had been generated using a single sequencing platform. HLA typing included class I and class II loci at four-digit resolution. Typing coverage differed by locus: A, B, C, DRB1 and DQB1 were typed in about 629-640 donors, DQA1 in 500 to 550, DPA1 in some 570, and DPB1 in 450 to 490. A few DR-DQ haplotypes were treated as single units for association and clustering because of strong linkage in the cohort. Among roughly 370 genotyped donors of the cohort, an average of around 240,000 unique TCR beta nucleotide sequences were sequenced per donor, roughly 20% of them non-productive. The research as a whole found: Across donors, most TCR sequences were observed very rarely, whereas some public TCRs were present in many individuals. Presence/absence analyses assumed roughly uniform sequencing depth across donors, an assumption that may not hold. The classifier was reported to diagnose cytomegalovirus status with high specificity and sensitivity in both the original and validation cohorts. Assigning TCR associations to individual alleles was difficult when HLA alleles, especially DR and DQ, strongly co-occurred. A later genetic analysis associated a missense DCLRE1C variant with V-gene and J-gene trimming of TCR beta chains, and an independent cohort replicated the association. Compared with equally common non-associated chains, HLA-associated TCR beta chains in a later analysis were more clonally expanded and had lower generation probabilities. In vitro tests confirmed that a few of the cytomegalovirus-associated TCR beta chains recognize cytomegalovirus antigens. The only immune exposure information available for the cohort was CMV serostatus. Several of the top co-occurrence clusters appeared to be linked to parvovirus B19, influenza, CMV and Epstein-Barr virus, according to a later analysis. A further reported finding was that TCR beta sequences accurately predicted the HLA-A and HLA-B alleles for most subjects in the first cohort. A total of 150 to 200 TCR beta chains were listed by the study as associated with cytomegalovirus. In a later analysis, TCR association rates were found to vary across HLA loci, with the most associated TCRs seen for DRB1 alleles and the fewest for HLA-C alleles. Only TCR beta chains were sequenced in this cohort, and the absence of alpha or paired-chain data limited detectable features. Specific HLA alleles were associated with 18,000 or so TCR beta sequences at a false discovery rate of 0.05 in a later analysis. Correlated functional status among segregating V segments might be attributable to linkage disequilibrium, but an unknown experimental factor could not be ruled out. In a later genetic analysis, fewer N-insertions in productive TCRs were reported among donors in an Asian-associated ancestry cluster than the roughly 710-donor mean. An earlier analysis of 587 of the donors showed that most TCR beta V segments appeared in productive rearrangements either about 87% or about 30% of the time, which broadly matched IMGT annotations. It was suggested by the authors that the approach could potentially be generalized to other disease states and immunological phenotypes. The 87-base-pair reads could not distinguish some IMGT-functional V segments, including TRBV6-2 and TRBV6-3, so those segments were excluded. In a later analysis, most CMV-associated TCR beta chains were found to appear HLA-restricted, with HLA associations seemingly driven largely by CMV exposure. Because counts were too low, about 18 rarely observed V segments, including chromosome 9 orphons, were left out of the earlier analysis of approximately 500 of the donors. Because some donors lacked HLA typing at each locus, the association tests relied only on the typed subset. A cluster of highly shared sequence variants was judged likely to represent a technical artifact of the sequencing pipeline.

Library creation used the immunoSEQ multiplex PCR assay. For the multiplex PCR, a mixture combining 60 forward primers for TCR Vbeta segments and 13 reverse primers for TCR Jbeta segments was used. A multiplex PCR assay on genomic DNA amplified the CDR3 region of rearranged TCR beta genes. Amplified TCR beta libraries were sequenced as 87-base-pair reads on the Illumina HiSeq System. In the source study's methods: In a later analysis, tens of millions of unique TCR beta chains were counted across the 650 to 750 repertoires, and around 10 million of these chains were shared by at least two donors. Raw reads were error-corrected and collapsed into unique sequences by a nearest-neighbor algorithm in which closely related sequences were merged to remove PCR and sequencing errors. V, D and J gene segments were assigned by aligning CDR3 sequences to IMGT reference sequences. Each retained sequence needed at least a six-nucleotide match to both a V gene segment and a J gene segment. A rearrangement was called productive if the CDR3 had no stop codons and remained in frame with V and J, and every other rearrangement was called non-productive. CDR3 was defined by IMGT convention, running from the second conserved V-encoded cysteine to the conserved J-encoded phenylalanine. The earlier analysis of 500 to 650 of the donors excluded any sequence lacking an unambiguous match to a single V gene segment. In an earlier analysis of 500 to 750 of the donors, V segments were called functional above 56.7% productive rearrangements and were called segregating when the between-donor standard deviation exceeded 5%. A statistical classification framework was developed to diagnose cytomegalovirus status using the catalog of TCR beta chain sequences. V and J gene assignment, in a later analysis, came from comparing TCR nucleotide sequences with IMGT/GENE-DB human TR gene sequences. A later analysis assigned CDR3 sequences and most-parsimonious VDJ recombination scenarios with the TCRdist pipeline. In a later analysis, each TCR beta chain was defined by its CDR3 amino acid sequence together with its V-gene family, and reads without a unique V-gene family were excluded. A later analysis removed over 500 highly shared, low-generation-probability nucleotide sequences to deal with suspected cross-contamination and a sequencing artifact. For each public chain, a later analysis derived a clonal expansion index from normalized ranks of inferred template counts within each repertoire. Generation probabilities in a later analysis came from a VDJ recombination model fitted to out-of-frame rearrangements, and those results were checked against IGoR. Hypergeometric tests were used in a later analysis to score TCR-TCR, TCR-HLA and TCR-CMV co-occurrence, with a repertoire-size bias correction applied to the TCR pairs. In a later analysis, false discovery rates were estimated by permuting HLA or CMV assignments 20 times. In a later analysis, co-occurring TCRs were grouped using DBSCAN, and TCRdist sequence similarity was added for clustering within HLA-allele-positive subsets. Repertoires with fewer than 30,000 or more than 120,000 public chains, plus five repertoires with anomalous nucleotide sharing, were excluded from co-occurrence clustering. TCRdb stores this immuneACCESS table with in-frame sequences only. Part of the clones is absent; in the studies checked, under half of the shortfall reflects unresolved V genes, and no reason is known for the rest. From that table come the V and J calls and clone size; the DNA was used to work out D and trimming. In this sample the table shows about 110,000 clones, roughly two thirds of which occur a single time. 2.8% of the sample rests with the top ten.

The chain was built from TRBV7-9 and TRBJ2-5, and possibly TRBD2, on 5 matching bases. The sequenced material came from PBMCs. The clonotype comes from a female donor in good health and CMV-seronegative. The CDR3 has the sequence CASSLLQVVPGETQYF. The bases are TGTGCCAGCAGCCTACTGCAGGTGGTCCCGGGGGAGACCCAGTACTTC.